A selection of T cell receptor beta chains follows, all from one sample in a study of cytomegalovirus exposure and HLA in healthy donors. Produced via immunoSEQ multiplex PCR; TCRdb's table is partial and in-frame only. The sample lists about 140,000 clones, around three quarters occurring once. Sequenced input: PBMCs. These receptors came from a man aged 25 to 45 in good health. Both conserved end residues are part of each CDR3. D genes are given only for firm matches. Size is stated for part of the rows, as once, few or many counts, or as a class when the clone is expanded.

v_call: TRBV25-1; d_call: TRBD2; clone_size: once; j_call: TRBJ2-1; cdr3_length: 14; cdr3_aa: CASSGTSDYNEQFF; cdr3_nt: TGTGCCAGCAGTGGGACTAGCGACTACAATGAGCAGTTCTTC
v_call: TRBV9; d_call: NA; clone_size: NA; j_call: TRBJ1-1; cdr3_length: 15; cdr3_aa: CASSDDSEMNTEAFF; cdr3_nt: TGTGCCAGCAGCGATGACAGCGAGATGAACACTGAAGCTTTCTTT
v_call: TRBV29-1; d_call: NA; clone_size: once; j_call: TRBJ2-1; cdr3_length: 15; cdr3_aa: CSVAGAQASYNEQFF; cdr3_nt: TGCAGCGTTGCTGGGGCGCAAGCCTCCTACAATGAGCAGTTCTTC
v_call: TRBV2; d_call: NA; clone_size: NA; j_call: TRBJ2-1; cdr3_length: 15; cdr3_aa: CASSPLEGVRNEQFF; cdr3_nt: TGTGCCAGCAGCCCCCTAGAAGGGGTGAGGAATGAGCAGTTCTTC
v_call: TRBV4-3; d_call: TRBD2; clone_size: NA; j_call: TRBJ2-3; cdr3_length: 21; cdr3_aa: CASSQDPLVPGLAKRTDTQYF; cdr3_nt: TGCGCCAGCAGCCAAGACCCCCTGGTTCCGGGACTAGCGAAAAGAACAGATACGCAGTATTTT
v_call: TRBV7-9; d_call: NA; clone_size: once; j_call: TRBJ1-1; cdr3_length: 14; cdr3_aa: CASSFEGRNTEAFF; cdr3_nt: TGTGCCAGCAGCTTTGAAGGGAGGAACACTGAAGCTTTCTTT
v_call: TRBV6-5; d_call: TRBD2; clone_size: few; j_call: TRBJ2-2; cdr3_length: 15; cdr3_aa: CASSQGTSPSGELFF; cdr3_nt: TGTGCCAGCAGCCAGGGGACTAGTCCATCCGGGGAGCTGTTTTTT
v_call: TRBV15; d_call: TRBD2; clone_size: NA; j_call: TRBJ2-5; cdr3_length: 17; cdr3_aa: CATSPTGTSVVRETQYF; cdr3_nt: TGTGCCACCAGCCCGACCGGGACTAGCGTAGTCAGGGAGACCCAGTACTTC
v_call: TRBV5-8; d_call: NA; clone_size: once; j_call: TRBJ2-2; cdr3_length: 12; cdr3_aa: CASSPNTGELFF; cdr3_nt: TGTGCCAGCAGCCCAAACACCGGGGAGCTGTTTTTT
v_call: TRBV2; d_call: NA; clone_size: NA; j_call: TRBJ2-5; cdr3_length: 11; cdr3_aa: CASSEHETQYF; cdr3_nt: TGTGCCAGCAGTGAACATGAGACCCAGTACTTC
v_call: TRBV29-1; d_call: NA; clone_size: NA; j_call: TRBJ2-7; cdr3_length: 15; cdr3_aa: CSVARLNVPPYEQYF; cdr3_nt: TGCAGCGTTGCCCGACTAAACGTTCCTCCCTACGAGCAGTACTTC
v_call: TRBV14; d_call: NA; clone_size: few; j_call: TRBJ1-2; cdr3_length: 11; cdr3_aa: CASSQTGGYTF; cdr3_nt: TGTGCCAGCAGCCAAACGGGAGGCTACACCTTC
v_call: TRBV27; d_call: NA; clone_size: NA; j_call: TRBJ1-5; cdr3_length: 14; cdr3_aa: CASRWGGRDQPQHF; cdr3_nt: TGTGCCAGCAGATGGGGGGGACGAGATCAGCCCCAGCATTTT
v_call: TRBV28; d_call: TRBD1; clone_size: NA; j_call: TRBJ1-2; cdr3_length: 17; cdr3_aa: CASNKAGTGGDLSGYTF; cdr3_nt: TGTGCCAGCAATAAAGCCGGGACAGGGGGCGATCTCTCTGGCTACACCTTC
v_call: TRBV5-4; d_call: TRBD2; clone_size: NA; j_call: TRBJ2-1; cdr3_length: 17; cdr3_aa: CASSPRVGRERGGEQFF; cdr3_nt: TGTGCCAGCAGCCCCCGCGTGGGGCGGGAGAGGGGTGGGGAGCAGTTCTTC
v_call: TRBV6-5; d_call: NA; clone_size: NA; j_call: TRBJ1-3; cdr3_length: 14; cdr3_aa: CASSYSSRTSTIYF; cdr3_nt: TGTGCCAGCAGTTACTCGAGCCGGACAAGCACCATATATTTT
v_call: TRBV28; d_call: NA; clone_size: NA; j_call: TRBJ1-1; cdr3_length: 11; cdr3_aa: CASNIFTEAFF; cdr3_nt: TGTGCCAGCAATATTTTTACTGAAGCTTTCTTT
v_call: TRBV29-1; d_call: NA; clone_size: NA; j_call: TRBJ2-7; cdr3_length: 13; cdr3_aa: CSVAGGRKYEQYF; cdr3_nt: TGCAGCGTTGCAGGAGGGCGTAAGTACGAGCAGTACTTC
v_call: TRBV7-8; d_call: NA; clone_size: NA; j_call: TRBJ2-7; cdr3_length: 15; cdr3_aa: CASSLLTLSTYEQYF; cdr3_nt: TGTGCCAGCAGCTTGTTAACTTTGAGTACCTACGAGCAGTACTTC
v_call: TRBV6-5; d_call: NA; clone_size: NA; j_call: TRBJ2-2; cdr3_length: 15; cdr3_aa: CASSGLGTYTGELFF; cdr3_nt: TGTGCCAGCAGCGGTCTCGGGACTTACACCGGGGAGCTGTTTTTT
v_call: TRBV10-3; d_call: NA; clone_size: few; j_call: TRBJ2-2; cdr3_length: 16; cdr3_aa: CAKEFRTIRWHRGAVF; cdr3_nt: TGTGCCAAAGAATTTAGGACTATTCGGTGGCACCGGGGAGCTGTTTTT
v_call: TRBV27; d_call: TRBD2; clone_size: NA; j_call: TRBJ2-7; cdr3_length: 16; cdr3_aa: CASSSRLAAVSYEQYF; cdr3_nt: TGTGCCAGCAGCTCCCGACTAGCGGCAGTCTCCTACGAGCAGTACTTC
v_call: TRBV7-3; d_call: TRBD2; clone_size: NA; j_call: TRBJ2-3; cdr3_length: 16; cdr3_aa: CASSLTLAFGTDTQYF; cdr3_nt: TGTGCCAGCAGCTTAACACTAGCGTTCGGCACAGATACGCAGTATTTT
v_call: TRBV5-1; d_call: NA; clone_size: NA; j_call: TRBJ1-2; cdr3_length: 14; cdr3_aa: CASSLDPGWGGYTF; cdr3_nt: TGCGCCAGCAGCTTGGATCCGGGGTGGGGTGGCTACACCTTC
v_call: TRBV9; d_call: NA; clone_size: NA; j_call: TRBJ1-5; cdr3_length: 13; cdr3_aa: CASSVGAYQPQHF; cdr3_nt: TGTGCCAGCAGCGTAGGGGCGTACCAGCCCCAGCATTTT
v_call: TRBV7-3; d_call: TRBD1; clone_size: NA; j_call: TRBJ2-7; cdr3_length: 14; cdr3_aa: CASSLAGQGYEQYF; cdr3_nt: TGTGCCAGCAGCTTAGCCGGACAGGGTTACGAGCAGTACTTC
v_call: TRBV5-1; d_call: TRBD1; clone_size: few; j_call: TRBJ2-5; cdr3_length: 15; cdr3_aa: CASSLSTGGSETQYF; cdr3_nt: TGCGCCAGCAGCTTGTCAACAGGGGGTTCGGAGACCCAGTACTTC
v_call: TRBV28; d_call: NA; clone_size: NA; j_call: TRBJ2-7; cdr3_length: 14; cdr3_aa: CASSLFTGLYEQYF; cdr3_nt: TGTGCCAGCAGTTTATTCACAGGGTTGTACGAGCAGTACTTC
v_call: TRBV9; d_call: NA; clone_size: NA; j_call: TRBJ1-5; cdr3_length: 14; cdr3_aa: CASSVEDNNQPQHF; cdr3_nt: TGTGCCAGCAGCGTAGAGGACAACAATCAGCCCCAGCATTTT
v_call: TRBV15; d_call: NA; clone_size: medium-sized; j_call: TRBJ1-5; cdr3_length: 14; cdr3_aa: CATSVTVSNQPQHF; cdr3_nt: TGTGCCACCAGCGTGACAGTTAGCAATCAGCCCCAGCATTTT